These T cell receptor beta chains were read from a single sample in a study of identical twins. Using its own MiXCR run on the 5' RACE reads, TCRdb lists one record per CDR3 protein. The sample includes roughly 490,000 distinct CDR3 sequences, 14% of them seen just once. These data also featured in a second study, about yellow fever vaccine responses in identical twins.

Sequencing used CD4+ T cells sorted from blood. These receptors all stem from a woman aged 18-29 years in good health. Each CDR3 is given with its conserved first and last residue. The D gene is left open where the match is weak. Clone size appears in some rows only: once, few, many, or a class for an expanded clone.

d_gene: -
abundance: -
j_gene: TRBJ2-2
v_gene: TRBV12-3/TRBV12-4
CDR3nt: TGTGCCAGCAGTTTTCCTAGCGCGACGAACACCGGGGAGCTGTTTTTT
CDR3aa: CASSFPSATNTGELFF

d_gene: -
abundance: few
j_gene: TRBJ2-7
v_gene: TRBV18
CDR3nt: TGTGCCAGCTCACCGGGACTCGATTACTACGAGCAGTACTTC
CDR3aa: CASSPGLDYYEQYF

d_gene: -
abundance: -
j_gene: TRBJ2-7
v_gene: TRBV20-1
CDR3nt: TGCAGTGCTAACGGGGTTCCTGGGGAGCAGTACTTC
CDR3aa: CSANGVPGEQYF

d_gene: -
abundance: few
j_gene: TRBJ2-7
v_gene: TRBV7-2
CDR3nt: TGTGCCAGCAGCCCCGGAATCGGTCAGAAAACCTACGAGCAGTACTTC
CDR3aa: CASSPGIGQKTYEQYF

d_gene: -
abundance: few
j_gene: TRBJ2-7
v_gene: TRBV6-5
CDR3nt: TGTGCCAGCAGAAACGGGGGCGGGCAGTACTTC
CDR3aa: CASRNGGGQYF

d_gene: TRBD2
abundance: -
j_gene: TRBJ2-7
v_gene: TRBV27
CDR3nt: TGTGCCAGCAGCTCGAGGACTAGCGGGGGGATTGGCGAGCAGTACTTC
CDR3aa: CASSSRTSGGIGEQYF

d_gene: TRBD2
abundance: -
j_gene: TRBJ2-1
v_gene: TRBV4-2
CDR3nt: TGTGCCAGCAGCCAAGCCACTAGCGGCCCTGGGGTAGATGAGCAGTTCTTC
CDR3aa: CASSQATSGPGVDEQFF

d_gene: -
abundance: -
j_gene: TRBJ2-7
v_gene: TRBV6-5
CDR3nt: TGTGCCAGCAGTTCTAGCGGACAGAGCTCCTACGAGCAGTACTTC
CDR3aa: CASSSSGQSSYEQYF

d_gene: TRBD2
abundance: -
j_gene: TRBJ2-3
v_gene: TRBV6-1
CDR3nt: TGTGCCAGCAACGGGTTTGTTGGTAGCGGGACAACAGATACGCAGTATTTT
CDR3aa: CASNGFVGSGTTDTQYF

d_gene: -
abundance: -
j_gene: TRBJ2-1
v_gene: TRBV24-1
CDR3nt: TGTGCCACCAGTGATCCAGGGGTTTCCTACAATGAGCAGTTCTTC
CDR3aa: CATSDPGVSYNEQFF

d_gene: TRBD1
abundance: -
j_gene: TRBJ2-7
v_gene: TRBV7-9
CDR3nt: TGTGCCAGCAGCCTCCCCGGTCAGGGGGCGGGCGAGCAGTACTTC
CDR3aa: CASSLPGQGAGEQYF